These 13 T cell receptor beta chains were all obtained from the same sample, sequenced in a study of technical replicates of blood from a handful of donors (dated by TCRdb to 2016 to 2017). Libraries came from the immunoSEQ multiplex PCR assay. TCRdb re-hosts the immuneACCESS table, in-frame sequences only. Its copies lack some clones; in the studies checked, an unresolved V gene accounts for under half of them, and the cause for the rest is not known. The sample table records about 80,000 clones; approximately 90% of these occur just once. The ten largest clones add up to under 0.5% of the sample. Sequencing used T cells isolated from PBMCs. These receptors were taken from a human donor in good health.

This chain connects TRBV19 to TRBJ2-6, with D tentatively TRBD2 (5 bases). Germline CDR1 reads LNHDA; CDR2 reads SQIVND (reference sequence). Trimming shortened V by 8 bases and J by 0 bases, and 8 bases separated the two germline ends. This CDR3 spans 14 amino acids. Here the CDR3 DNA reads TGTGCCAGTTCCGGGATCTCTGGGGCCAACGTCCTGACTTTC. It yields the protein CASSGISGANVLTF.

The genes are TRBV6-1 and TRBJ2-1; TRBD2 agrees at 12 bases. CDR3 length: 18 residues. Germline CDR1 and CDR2: MNHNS and SASEGT. The V gene end was trimmed by 4 bases and the J gene end by 4 bases; junction bases not matched to a gene: 11. CDR3 protein: CASSARLAGVGGYNEQFF. The CDR3 DNA is TGTGCCAGCAGTGCGAGACTAGCGGGAGTTGGAGGATACAATGAGCAGTTCTTC.

The V gene is TRBV9, the J gene TRBJ2-1; possible D gene TRBD2, 6 bases. From germline, CDR1 is SGDLS and CDR2 YYNGEE. CDR3 size: 13 residues. Trimming left V 0 bases short and J 10 bases short, with 11 bases between. This chain's CDR3 is CASSVEGLREQFF. The CDR3 DNA follows: TGTGCCAGCAGCGTAGAGGGACTGAGGGAGCAGTTCTTC.

The rearrangement joins TRBV19 to TRBJ2-1; the D gene is possibly TRBD1 (6 bases). V was cut by 0 bases and J by 6 bases, with 9 bases left in between. There are 14 residues in the CDR3. The germline gives CDR1 LNHDA, CDR2 SQIVND (reference sequence). The CDR3 reads CASSIDRQVNEQFF. The CDR3 region has the DNA TGTGCCAGTAGTATAGATAGACAGGTCAATGAGCAGTTCTTC.

The chain couples TRBV4-1 to TRBJ1-4, with 7 bases that match TRBD1. J gave up 8 bases and V 1 base, and 13 bases lay outside the gene matches. CDR1 is MGHRA, CDR2 YSYEKL, per germline. This CDR3 spans 17 amino acids. The CDR3 sequence: CASSQVLVRQGGEKLFF. The CDR3 coding sequence is TGCGCCAGCAGCCAAGTTTTAGTCCGGCAGGGGGGAGAAAAACTGTTTTTT.

This clone occurred a few times. The chain has TRBV9 and TRBJ2-1; 8 bases fit TRBD2. The germline gives CDR1 SGDLS, CDR2 YYNGEE. J gave up 7 bases and V 4 bases, and 16 bases lay outside the gene matches. The CDR3 has 17 amino acids. CDR3 coding DNA: TGTGCCAGCAGCCCCTACTCGAGCGGGAGTCAATTAAATGAGCAGTTCTTC. Protein: CASSPYSSGSQLNEQFF.

The rearrangement uses TRBV11-2 and TRBJ2-1, with TRBD2 matching over 14 bases. There are 17 residues in the CDR3. V was clipped by 4 bases and J by 7 bases; unmatched bases: 9. Germline V CDR1 and CDR2: SGHAT, FQNNGV. The CDR3 sequence is CASSYWGLAGVVNEQFF. DNA of the CDR3: TGTGCCAGCAGCTACTGGGGACTAGCGGGAGTTGTAAATGAGCAGTTCTTC.

The CDR3 nucleotides are TGTGCCAGCAGCTCTCTTCTCGTCCAGGGAGAGACCCAGTACTTC. As protein: CASSSLLVQGETQYF. The chain uses TRBV11-2 and TRBJ2-5; D might be TRBD1 (5 bases). The germline V gene encodes CDR1 SGHAT and CDR2 FQNNGV. CDR3 length: 15 amino acids. V dropped 4 bases and J dropped 4 bases, with 16 bases sitting between them.

The rearrangement links TRBV30 to TRBJ2-5; weak D call: TRBD2 (5 bases). The germline V gene has CDR1 GTSNPN and CDR2 SVGIG (reference sequence). Trimming removed 2 bases from V and 3 bases from J, with 13 bases in between. The CDR3 is 14 amino acids. The CDR3 reads CAWSTSGSEETQYF. The CDR3 region has the DNA TGTGCCTGGAGTACCTCGGGTAGCGAAGAGACCCAGTACTTC.

The CDR3 here is CASSEAVGRGNEKLFF. The CDR3 DNA follows: TGTGCCAGCAGTGAAGCGGTGGGGAGGGGTAATGAAAAACTGTTTTTT. This chain joins TRBV6-1 and TRBJ1-4; possibly TRBD1 for D (5 bases). Between the trimmed V and J ends, which lost 0 bases and 4 bases, there was a span of 12 bases. In germline, CDR1 is MNHNS, CDR2 SASEGT. The CDR3 spans 16 residues.

The genes are TRBV9 and TRBJ1-3; D ambiguous. V was shortened by 0 bases and J by 4 bases, with 14 bases between the two germline ends. The CDR3 totals 16 residues. CDR1 and CDR2 (germline): SGDLS, YYNGEE. This CDR3 is CASSVELGSGGNTIYF. The CDR3 bases are TGTGCCAGCAGCGTAGAACTGGGTTCAGGAGGAAACACCATATATTTT.

J is TRBJ2-5 and V is TRBV6-1; D is possibly TRBD1 (5 bases). V gave up 6 bases and J gave up 0 bases, with 8 bases separating them. This CDR3 is built from 13 residues. Per the germline V gene, CDR1 is MNHNS and CDR2 is SASEGT. In DNA, the CDR3 is TGTGCCAGCAGGGGGCTAGACCAAGAGACCCAGTACTTC. It is translated as CASRGLDQETQYF.

The J gene is TRBJ1-1, the V gene TRBV27, with D possibly TRBD1 on 5 matching bases. The CDR3 length is 14 residues. The germline V gene encodes CDR1 MNHEY and CDR2 SMNVEV (reference sequence). The V end lost 8 bases, the J end lost 3 bases, and 16 bases lay between the germline ends. The CDR3 protein is CASFLGGMHTEAFF. The DNA of the CDR3 is TGTGCCAGCTTCCTGGGGGGGATGCACACTGAAGCTTTCTTT.